This is a list of T cell receptor beta chains from one sample in a study of T cell responses to AZD1222 COVID-19 vaccine. TCRdb's copy holds only in-frame clones and misses some; the assay was immunoSEQ multiplex PCR. The profile shows around 140,000 clones, roughly 92% of them singletons. The sequenced sample was peripheral blood, obtained on day 0 of AZD1222 vaccination. The receptors here all came from an adult in good health. CDR3s include the opening cysteine and the closing phenylalanine or tryptophan. A D gene is named only where the DNA matches it firmly. The size field is filled for only some rows; it gives once, few, many or a size class.

j_gene: TRBJ2-3
d_gene: NA
abundance: once
v_gene: TRBV10-1
CDR3nt: TGCGCCATAGATACGCAGTATTTT
CDR3aa: CAIDTQYF

j_gene: TRBJ2-1
d_gene: TRBD2
abundance: once
v_gene: TRBV10-3
CDR3nt: TGTGCCATCAGCGGGGGGGAGGGCAGTCACAATGAGCAGTTCTTC
CDR3aa: CAISGGEGSHNEQFF

j_gene: TRBJ2-1
d_gene: NA
abundance: NA
v_gene: TRBV27
CDR3nt: TGTGCCAGCAGTTTCCTGTATGGCTCCTACAATGAGCAGTTCTTC
CDR3aa: CASSFLYGSYNEQFF

j_gene: TRBJ2-7
d_gene: NA
abundance: NA
v_gene: TRBV11-3
CDR3nt: TGTGCCAGCAGCTTAGGAGACGAGCAGTACTTC
CDR3aa: CASSLGDEQYF

j_gene: TRBJ2-2
d_gene: TRBD1
abundance: NA
v_gene: TRBV19
CDR3nt: TGTGCCAGTAGTATCCGCCCGGGACAGGGCGACACCGGGGAGCTGTTTTTT
CDR3aa: CASSIRPGQGDTGELFF

j_gene: TRBJ2-7
d_gene: TRBD2
abundance: few
v_gene: TRBV20-1
CDR3nt: TGCAGTGCTAGTTTTGGGGGGGGTTACTACGAGCAGTACTTC
CDR3aa: CSASFGGGYYEQYF

j_gene: TRBJ1-2
d_gene: NA
abundance: NA
v_gene: TRBV5-4
CDR3nt: TGTGCCAGCAGCCTACAGGGAATTGGGGCTAACTATGGCTACACCTTC
CDR3aa: CASSLQGIGANYGYTF

j_gene: TRBJ2-7
d_gene: NA
abundance: NA
v_gene: TRBV21-1
CDR3nt: TGTGCCAGCAGCAAAGATTCAGGGAACTACGAGCAGTACTTC
CDR3aa: CASSKDSGNYEQYF

j_gene: TRBJ2-7
d_gene: NA
abundance: NA
v_gene: TRBV9
CDR3nt: TGTGCCAGCAGCTCGTCGCCCGGGCCCGCCTACGAGCAGTACTTC
CDR3aa: CASSSSPGPAYEQYF

j_gene: TRBJ1-2
d_gene: NA
abundance: NA
v_gene: TRBV20-1
CDR3nt: TGCAGTGCTAGAGATCGTTTTGCACGGACCTTC
CDR3aa: CSARDRFARTF

j_gene: TRBJ1-1
d_gene: NA
abundance: NA
v_gene: TRBV28
CDR3nt: TGTGCCAGCAGTTTTTCTCGGACCCATTCCACTGAAGCTTTCTTT
CDR3aa: CASSFSRTHSTEAFF

j_gene: TRBJ2-3
d_gene: NA
abundance: NA
v_gene: TRBV5-1
CDR3nt: TGCGCCAGCAGCCTACAGTCCTCTAGCACAGATACGCAGTATTTT
CDR3aa: CASSLQSSSTDTQYF

j_gene: TRBJ1-1
d_gene: TRBD1
abundance: NA
v_gene: TRBV3-1/TRBV3-2
CDR3nt: TGTGCCAGCAGCCCCGGACAGGGGGCAGTGAACACTGAAGCTTTCTTT
CDR3aa: CASSPGQGAVNTEAFF

j_gene: TRBJ2-3
d_gene: NA
abundance: NA
v_gene: TRBV7-2
CDR3nt: TGTGCCAGCAGTACCGGCACAGATACGCAGTATTTT
CDR3aa: CASSTGTDTQYF

j_gene: TRBJ2-4
d_gene: NA
abundance: once
v_gene: TRBV28
CDR3nt: TGTGCCAGCAGTACCGGACTCTTAGCCAAAAACATTCAGTACTTC
CDR3aa: CASSTGLLAKNIQYF

j_gene: TRBJ1-4
d_gene: NA
abundance: few
v_gene: TRBV27
CDR3nt: TGTGCCAGCAGTCCGCTCAGGGACGGTAATGAAAAACTGTTTTTT
CDR3aa: CASSPLRDGNEKLFF

j_gene: TRBJ2-1
d_gene: TRBD2
abundance: NA
v_gene: TRBV3-1/TRBV3-2
CDR3nt: TGTGCCAGCAGCCACGGACTAGCGGGAGATGGTGAGCAGTTCTTC
CDR3aa: CASSHGLAGDGEQFF

j_gene: TRBJ2-3
d_gene: TRBD2
abundance: NA
v_gene: TRBV28
CDR3nt: TGTGCCAGCAGCTCCCCCCGGGGGGGATCCACAGATACGCAGTATTTT
CDR3aa: CASSSPRGGSTDTQYF

j_gene: TRBJ2-1
d_gene: TRBD2
abundance: NA
v_gene: TRBV24-1
CDR3nt: TGTGCCACCAGTGGGTTTGCGGGAGAATCCTACAATGAGCAGTTCTTC
CDR3aa: CATSGFAGESYNEQFF

j_gene: TRBJ2-7
d_gene: NA
abundance: NA
v_gene: TRBV11-2
CDR3nt: TGTGCCAGCAGCCTATTCGACGGGACCTACGAGCAGTACTTC
CDR3aa: CASSLFDGTYEQYF

j_gene: TRBJ1-1
d_gene: NA
abundance: NA
v_gene: TRBV3-1/TRBV3-2
CDR3nt: TGTGCCAGCAGCCAGGGGATGAACACTGAAGCTTTCTTT
CDR3aa: CASSQGMNTEAFF

j_gene: TRBJ1-2
d_gene: NA
abundance: NA
v_gene: TRBV6-5
CDR3nt: TGTGCCAGCAGCACAGGACGCTATGGCTACACCTTC
CDR3aa: CASSTGRYGYTF

j_gene: TRBJ1-1
d_gene: NA
abundance: NA
v_gene: TRBV10-3
CDR3nt: TGTGCCATCAGAAAGGGGTATCGGGACACTGAAGCTTTCTTT
CDR3aa: CAIRKGYRDTEAFF

j_gene: TRBJ2-5
d_gene: TRBD2
abundance: NA
v_gene: TRBV15
CDR3nt: TGTGCCACCAGCACGTTCGCTAGCGGGGGGGAGACCCAGTACTTC
CDR3aa: CATSTFASGGETQYF

j_gene: TRBJ2-1
d_gene: NA
abundance: NA
v_gene: TRBV5-4
CDR3nt: TGTGCCAGCAGCCGACTAGAAGATGAGCAGTTCTTC
CDR3aa: CASSRLEDEQFF

j_gene: TRBJ1-5
d_gene: NA
abundance: NA
v_gene: TRBV11-2
CDR3nt: TGTGCCAGCAGCTTGGGACCCTATCAGCCCCAGCATTTT
CDR3aa: CASSLGPYQPQHF

j_gene: TRBJ2-7
d_gene: NA
abundance: once
v_gene: TRBV6-5
CDR3nt: TGTGCCAGCAGGTACGGGACGGCGGCCTACGAGCAGTACTTC
CDR3aa: CASRYGTAAYEQYF

j_gene: TRBJ2-7
d_gene: NA
abundance: once
v_gene: TRBV11-3
CDR3nt: TGTGCCAGCAGCCTTCATTCTTCCCACGAGCAGTACTTC
CDR3aa: CASSLHSSHEQYF

j_gene: TRBJ2-1
d_gene: NA
abundance: NA
v_gene: TRBV19
CDR3nt: TGTGCCAGTAGTAGGGGAACCTACAATGAGCAGTTCTTC
CDR3aa: CASSRGTYNEQFF

j_gene: TRBJ2-1
d_gene: NA
abundance: NA
v_gene: TRBV5-6
CDR3nt: TGTGCCAGCAGCTTGTGGGCTAGGTCCGGGCCCAGGTTCTTC
CDR3aa: CASSLWARSGPRFF

j_gene: TRBJ1-5
d_gene: TRBD1
abundance: NA
v_gene: TRBV19
CDR3nt: TGTGCCAGTAGTATAGTTGCCGGGACAGCGACGAATCAGCCCCAGCATTTT
CDR3aa: CASSIVAGTATNQPQHF

j_gene: TRBJ1-1
d_gene: TRBD1
abundance: few
v_gene: TRBV19
CDR3nt: TGTGCCAGTAGTACCGACAGGGGCACTGAAGCTTTCTTT
CDR3aa: CASSTDRGTEAFF

j_gene: TRBJ2-3
d_gene: NA
abundance: NA
v_gene: TRBV29-1
CDR3nt: TGCAGCGTTGAGGACTTTGGGACCCAGCCAGATACGCAGTATTTT
CDR3aa: CSVEDFGTQPDTQYF

j_gene: TRBJ1-5
d_gene: NA
abundance: once
v_gene: TRBV18
CDR3nt: TGTGCCAGCTCACCGATGACCGGGACACGGCACAATCAGCCCCAGCATTTT
CDR3aa: CASSPMTGTRHNQPQHF

j_gene: TRBJ2-1
d_gene: TRBD2
abundance: NA
v_gene: TRBV7-2
CDR3nt: TGTGCCAGCAGCTCGACTAGCGGGGTATACAATGAGCAGTTCTTC
CDR3aa: CASSSTSGVYNEQFF

j_gene: TRBJ1-2
d_gene: NA
abundance: NA
v_gene: TRBV29-1
CDR3nt: TGCAGCGTTGATACGACAGTTGCCGTCTATGGCTACACCTTC
CDR3aa: CSVDTTVAVYGYTF

j_gene: TRBJ2-2
d_gene: NA
abundance: NA
v_gene: TRBV29-1
CDR3nt: TGCAGCACGTCCGGGACAAGGAACACCGGGGAACTGTTTTTT
CDR3aa: CSTSGTRNTGELFF

j_gene: TRBJ1-5
d_gene: NA
abundance: NA
v_gene: TRBV11-2
CDR3nt: TGTGCCAGCAGCTTAACCTTAGGGGGGGCTCAGCCCCAGCATTTT
CDR3aa: CASSLTLGGAQPQHF

j_gene: TRBJ2-2
d_gene: NA
abundance: NA
v_gene: TRBV15
CDR3nt: TGTGCCACCCAAACAGGGACGGGAGTCGGCACCGGGGAGCTGTTTTTT
CDR3aa: CATQTGTGVGTGELFF

j_gene: TRBJ2-3
d_gene: TRBD2
abundance: NA
v_gene: TRBV5-1
CDR3nt: TGCGCCAGCAGCCCCGGGACTACCCTCACAGATACGCAGTATTTT
CDR3aa: CASSPGTTLTDTQYF